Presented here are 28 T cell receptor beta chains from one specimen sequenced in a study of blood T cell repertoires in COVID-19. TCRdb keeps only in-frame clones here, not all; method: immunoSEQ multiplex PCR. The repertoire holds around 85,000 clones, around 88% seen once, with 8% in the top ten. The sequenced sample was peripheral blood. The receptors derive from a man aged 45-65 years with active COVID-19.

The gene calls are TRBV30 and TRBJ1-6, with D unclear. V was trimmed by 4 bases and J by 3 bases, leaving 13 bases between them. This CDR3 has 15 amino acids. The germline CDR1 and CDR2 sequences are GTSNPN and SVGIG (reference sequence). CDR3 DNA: TGTGCCTGGACCGGGAGGGTTTTCTATAATTCACCCCTCCACTTT. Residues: CAWTGRVFYNSPLHF.

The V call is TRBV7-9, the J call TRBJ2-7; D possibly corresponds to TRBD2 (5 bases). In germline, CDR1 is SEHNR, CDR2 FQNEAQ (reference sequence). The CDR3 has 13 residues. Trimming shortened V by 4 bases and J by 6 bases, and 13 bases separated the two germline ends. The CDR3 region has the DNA TGTGCCAGCAGCTCGGGAACTAGTAGCGAGCAGTACTTC. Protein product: CASSSGTSSEQYF.

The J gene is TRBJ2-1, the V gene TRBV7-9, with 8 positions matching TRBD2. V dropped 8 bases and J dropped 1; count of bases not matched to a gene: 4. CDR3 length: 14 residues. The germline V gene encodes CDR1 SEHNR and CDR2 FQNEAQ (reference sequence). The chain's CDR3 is CASGSGASYNEQFF. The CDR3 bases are TGTGCCAGCGGTAGCGGGGCGTCCTACAATGAGCAGTTCTTC.

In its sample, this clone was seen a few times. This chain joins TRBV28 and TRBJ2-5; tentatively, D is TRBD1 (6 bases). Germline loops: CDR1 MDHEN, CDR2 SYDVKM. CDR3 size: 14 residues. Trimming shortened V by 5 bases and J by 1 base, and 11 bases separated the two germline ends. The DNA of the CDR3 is TGTGCCAGCAGTAGGGGGACACCCCAAGAGACCCAGTACTTC. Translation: CASSRGTPQETQYF.

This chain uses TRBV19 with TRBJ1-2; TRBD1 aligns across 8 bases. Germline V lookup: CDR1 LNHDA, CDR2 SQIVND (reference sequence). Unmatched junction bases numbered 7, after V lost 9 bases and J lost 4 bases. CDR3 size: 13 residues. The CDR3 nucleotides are TGTGCCAGCCTCGGACAGGGAGGCTATGGCTACACCTTC. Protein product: CASLGQGGYGYTF.

CDR3 DNA: TGTGCCAGCAGCTTAGTCGACAGCGCATGGAACCACAATGAGCAGTTCTTC. It yields the protein CASSLVDSAWNHNEQFF. The chain links TRBV7-6 to TRBJ2-1, with a tentative D call TRBD1 (5 bases). Trimming left V 1 base short and J 5 bases short, with 18 bases between. This CDR3 comprises 17 residues. Germline V CDR1 and CDR2: SGHVS, FNYEAQ.

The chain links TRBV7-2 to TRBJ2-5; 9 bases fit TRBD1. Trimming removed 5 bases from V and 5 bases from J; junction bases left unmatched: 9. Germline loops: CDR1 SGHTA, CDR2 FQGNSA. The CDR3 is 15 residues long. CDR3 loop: CASSPDRGYDETQYF. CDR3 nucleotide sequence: TGTGCCAGCAGCCCAGACAGGGGGTACGATGAGACCCAGTACTTC.

CDR3 sequence: CASSPRASVPIGYTF. The CDR3 nucleotides read TGTGCCAGCAGTCCCAGGGCCAGTGTCCCTATAGGCTACACCTTC. V is TRBV2 and J is TRBJ1-2; perhaps TRBD1 as D (5 bases). Germline lookup yields CDR1 SNHLY and CDR2 FYNNEI. The CDR3 contains 15 residues. V lost 5 bases and J lost 8, with 21 bases in between.

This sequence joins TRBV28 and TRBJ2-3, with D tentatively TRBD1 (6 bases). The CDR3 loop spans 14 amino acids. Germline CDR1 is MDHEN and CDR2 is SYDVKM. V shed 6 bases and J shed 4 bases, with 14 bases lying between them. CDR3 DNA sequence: TGTGCCAGCAGCTCCGGGACACTTTCAGATACGCAGTATTTT. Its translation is CASSSGTLSDTQYF.

DNA for the CDR3: TGTGCCAGCAGAAAACCCAGCCCTGGTCCGGGAGGAGAGACCCAGTACTTC. Translation gives CASRKPSPGPGGETQYF. The J gene is TRBJ2-5, the V gene TRBV28, with TRBD2 matching over 7 bases. CDR3 length: 17 residues. V shed 6 bases and J 4 bases; nucleotides not matched to a gene: 17. Germline CDR1 MDHEN, CDR2 SYDVKM.

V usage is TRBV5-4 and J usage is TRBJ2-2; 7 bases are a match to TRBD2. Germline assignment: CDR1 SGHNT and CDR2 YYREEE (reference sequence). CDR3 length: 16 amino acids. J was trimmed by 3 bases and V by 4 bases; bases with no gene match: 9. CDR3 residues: CASSPRGGVDTGELFF. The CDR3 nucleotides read TGTGCCAGCAGCCCCCGGGGAGGGGTGGACACCGGGGAGCTGTTTTTT.

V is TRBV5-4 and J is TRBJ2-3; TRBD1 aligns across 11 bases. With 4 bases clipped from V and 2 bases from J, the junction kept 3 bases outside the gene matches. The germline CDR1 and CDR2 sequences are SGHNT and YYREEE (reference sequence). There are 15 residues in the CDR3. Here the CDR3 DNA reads TGTGCCAGCAGCCTGGGACAGGGGGTCACAGATACGCAGTATTTT. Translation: CASSLGQGVTDTQYF.

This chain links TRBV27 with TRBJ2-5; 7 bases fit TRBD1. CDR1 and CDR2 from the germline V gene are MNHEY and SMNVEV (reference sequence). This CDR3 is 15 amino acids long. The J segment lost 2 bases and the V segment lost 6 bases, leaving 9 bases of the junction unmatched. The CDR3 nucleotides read TGTGCCAGCAGCCCGGGACAGCTAATACAAGAGACCCAGTACTTC. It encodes CASSPGQLIQETQYF.

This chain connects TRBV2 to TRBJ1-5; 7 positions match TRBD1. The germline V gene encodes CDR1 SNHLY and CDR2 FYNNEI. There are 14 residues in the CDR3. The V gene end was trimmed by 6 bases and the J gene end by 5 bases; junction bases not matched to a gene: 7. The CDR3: CASRGATGHQPQHF. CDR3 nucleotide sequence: TGTGCCAGCAGGGGGGCGACAGGGCATCAGCCCCAGCATTTT. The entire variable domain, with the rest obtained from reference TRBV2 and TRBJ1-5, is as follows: EPEVTQTPSHQVTQMGQEVILRCVPISNHLYFYWYRQILGQKVEFLVSFYNNEISEKSEIFDDQFSVERPDGSNFTLKIRSTKLEDSAMYFCASRGATGHQPQHFGDGTRLSIL.

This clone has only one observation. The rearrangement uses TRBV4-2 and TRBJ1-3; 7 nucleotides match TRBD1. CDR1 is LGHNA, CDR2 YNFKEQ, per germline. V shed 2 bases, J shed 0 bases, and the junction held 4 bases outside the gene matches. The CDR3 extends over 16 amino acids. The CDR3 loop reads CASSQHGTDSGNTIYF. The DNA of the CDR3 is TGTGCCAGCAGCCAACACGGGACAGACTCTGGAAACACCATATATTTT.

CDR3 sequence (DNA): TGTGCCAGCAGCTTTAACCTGGACTTAGTACTAACCGGGGAGCTGTTTTTT. Its protein is CASSFNLDLVLTGELFF. This sequence joins TRBV11-2 and TRBJ2-2, with D tentatively TRBD2 (5 bases). V was pared by 3 bases and J by 5 bases, with 19 bases between. This CDR3 has 17 residues. Germline lookup yields CDR1 SGHAT and CDR2 FQNNGV.

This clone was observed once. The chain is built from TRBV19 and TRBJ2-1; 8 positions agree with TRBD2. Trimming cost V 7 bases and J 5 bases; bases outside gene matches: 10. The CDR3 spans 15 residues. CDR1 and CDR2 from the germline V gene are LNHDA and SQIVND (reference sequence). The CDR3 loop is CASTQAPGGHNEQFF. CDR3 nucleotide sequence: TGTGCCAGTACCCAGGCCCCGGGGGGGCACAATGAGCAGTTCTTC.

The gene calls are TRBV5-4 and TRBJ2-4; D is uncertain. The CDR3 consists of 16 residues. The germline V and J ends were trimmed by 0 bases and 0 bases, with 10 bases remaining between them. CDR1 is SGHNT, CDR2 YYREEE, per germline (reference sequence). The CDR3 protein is CASSLGGPSAKNIQYF. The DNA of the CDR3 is TGTGCCAGCAGCTTGGGAGGTCCTTCAGCCAAAAACATTCAGTACTTC. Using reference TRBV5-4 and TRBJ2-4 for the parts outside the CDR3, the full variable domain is ETGVTQSPTHLIKTRGQQVTLRCSSQSGHNTVSWYQQALGQGPQFIFQYYREEENGRGNFPPRFSGLQFPNYSSELNVNALELDDSALYLCASSLGGPSAKNIQYFGAGTRLSVL.

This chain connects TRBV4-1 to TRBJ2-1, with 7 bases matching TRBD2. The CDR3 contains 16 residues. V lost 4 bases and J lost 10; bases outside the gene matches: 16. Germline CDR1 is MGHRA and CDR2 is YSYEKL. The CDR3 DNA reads TGCGCCAGCAGCCCGGAGAGTAGCGGGCCCGGCACCGAGCAGTTCTTC. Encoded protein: CASSPESSGPGTEQFF.

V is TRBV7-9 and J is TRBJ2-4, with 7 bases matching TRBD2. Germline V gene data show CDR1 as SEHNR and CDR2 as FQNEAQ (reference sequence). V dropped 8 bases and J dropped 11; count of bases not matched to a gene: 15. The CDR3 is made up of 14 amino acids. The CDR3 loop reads CASQTGWGGGLQYF. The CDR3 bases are TGTGCCAGCCAAACCGGCTGGGGGGGAGGCCTTCAGTACTTC. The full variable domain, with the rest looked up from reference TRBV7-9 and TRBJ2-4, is DTGVSQNPRHKITKRGQNVTFRCDPISEHNRLYWYRQTLGQGPEFLTYFQNEAQLEKSRLLSDRFSAERPKGSFSTLEIQRTEQGDSAMYLCASQTGWGGGLQYFGAGTRLSVL.

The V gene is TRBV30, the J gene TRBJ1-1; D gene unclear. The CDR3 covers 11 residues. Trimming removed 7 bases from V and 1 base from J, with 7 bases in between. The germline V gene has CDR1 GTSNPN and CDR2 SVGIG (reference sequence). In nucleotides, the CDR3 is TGTGCCTCCCTAGAGAACACTGAAGCTTTCTTT. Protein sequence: CASLENTEAFF.

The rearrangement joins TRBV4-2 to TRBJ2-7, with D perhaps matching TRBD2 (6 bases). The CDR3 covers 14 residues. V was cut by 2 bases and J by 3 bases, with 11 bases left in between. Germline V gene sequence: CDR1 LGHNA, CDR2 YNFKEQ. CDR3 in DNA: TGTGCCAGCAGCCAACTGGGACTGGACTACGAGCAGTACTTC. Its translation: CASSQLGLDYEQYF.

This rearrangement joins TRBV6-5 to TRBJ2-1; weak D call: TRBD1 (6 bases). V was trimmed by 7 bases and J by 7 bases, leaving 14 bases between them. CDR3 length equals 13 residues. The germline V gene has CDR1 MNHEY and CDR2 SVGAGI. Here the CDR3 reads CASKPPGVNEQFF. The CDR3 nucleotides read TGTGCCAGCAAGCCTCCAGGGGTAAATGAGCAGTTCTTC.

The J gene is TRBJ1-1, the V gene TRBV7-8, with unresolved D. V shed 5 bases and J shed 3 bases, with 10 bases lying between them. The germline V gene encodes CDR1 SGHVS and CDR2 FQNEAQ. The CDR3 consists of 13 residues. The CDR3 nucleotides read TGTGCCAGCAGCGTTGACCGGGACACTGAAGCTTTCTTT. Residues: CASSVDRDTEAFF.

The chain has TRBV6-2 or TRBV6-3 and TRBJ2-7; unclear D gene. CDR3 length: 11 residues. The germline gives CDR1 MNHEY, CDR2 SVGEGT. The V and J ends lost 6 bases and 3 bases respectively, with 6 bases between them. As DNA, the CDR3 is TGTGCCAGCAGCCTATACTACGAGCAGTACTTC. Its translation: CASSLYYEQYF.

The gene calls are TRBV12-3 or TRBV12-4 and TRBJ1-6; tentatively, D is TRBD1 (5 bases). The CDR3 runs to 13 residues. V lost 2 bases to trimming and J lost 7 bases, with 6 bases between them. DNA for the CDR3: TGTGCCAGCAGTTTACAGGGAAATTCACCCCTCCACTTT. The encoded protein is CASSLQGNSPLHF.

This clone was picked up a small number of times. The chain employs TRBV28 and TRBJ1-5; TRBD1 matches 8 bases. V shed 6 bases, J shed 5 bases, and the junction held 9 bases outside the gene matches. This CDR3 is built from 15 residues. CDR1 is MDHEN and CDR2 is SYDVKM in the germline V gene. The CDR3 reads CASRVPIQGDQPQHF. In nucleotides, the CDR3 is TGTGCCAGCAGAGTGCCCATACAGGGGGATCAGCCCCAGCATTTT. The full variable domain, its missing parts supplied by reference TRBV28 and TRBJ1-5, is DVKVTQSSRYLVKRTGEKVFLECVQDMDHENMFWYRQDPGLGLRLIYFSYDVKMKEKGDIPEGYSVSREKKERFSLILESASTNQTSMYLCASRVPIQGDQPQHFGDGTRLSIL.

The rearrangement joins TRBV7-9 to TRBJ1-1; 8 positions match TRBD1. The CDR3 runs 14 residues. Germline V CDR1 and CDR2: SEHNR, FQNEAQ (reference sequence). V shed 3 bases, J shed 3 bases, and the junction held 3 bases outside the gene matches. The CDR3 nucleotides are TGTGCCAGCAGCTTCGGACAGGGCTACACTGAAGCTTTCTTT. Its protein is CASSFGQGYTEAFF.